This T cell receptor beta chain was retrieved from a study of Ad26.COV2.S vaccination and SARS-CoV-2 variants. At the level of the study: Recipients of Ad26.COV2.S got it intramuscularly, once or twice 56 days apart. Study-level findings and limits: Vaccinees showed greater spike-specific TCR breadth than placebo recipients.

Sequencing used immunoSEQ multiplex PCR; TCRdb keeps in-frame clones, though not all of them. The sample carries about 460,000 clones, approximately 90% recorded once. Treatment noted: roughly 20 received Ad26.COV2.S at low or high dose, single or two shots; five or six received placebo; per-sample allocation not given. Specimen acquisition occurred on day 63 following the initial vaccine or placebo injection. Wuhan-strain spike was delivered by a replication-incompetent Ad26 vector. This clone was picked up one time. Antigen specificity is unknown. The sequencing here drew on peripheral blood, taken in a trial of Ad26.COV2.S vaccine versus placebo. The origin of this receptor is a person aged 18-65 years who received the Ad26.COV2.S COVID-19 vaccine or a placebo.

The DNA of the CDR3 is TGTGCCAGTAGGCAGCGGGGTGAGAACACTGAAGCTTTCTTT. Translated: CASRQRGENTEAFF. The rearrangement joins TRBV19 to TRBJ1-1; the D is unclear. Trimming left V 6 bases short and J 1 base short, with 12 bases between. This CDR3 contains 14 residues. The germline gives CDR1 LNHDA, CDR2 SQIVND (reference sequence).